These 10 T cell receptor beta chains share one sample of origin, sequenced in a study of neoadjuvant anti-PD-1 for oral cavity cancer. Profiled with immunoSEQ multiplex PCR; TCRdb holds only in-frame clones, not every one. The table lists fewer than 20,000 clones, around two thirds of them singletons. The input for sequencing was PBMCs, taken before nivolumab (anti-PD-1) treatment. The receptor source for this set is a person aged 35-79 years with oral cavity squamous cell carcinoma.

This clone was seen a handful of times. The V call is TRBV9, the J call TRBJ2-1, with 7 bases lining up with TRBD2. With 2 bases clipped from V and 8 bases from J, the junction kept 22 bases outside the gene matches. There are 19 residues in the CDR3. In germline, CDR1 is SGDLS, CDR2 YYNGEE. In DNA, the CDR3 is TGTGCCAGCAGCGTCGGTCGAGCAGAGCGTCTAGCGGTTTTGGATGAGCAGTTCTTC. Amino acids: CASSVGRAERLAVLDEQFF.

Only a few counts were recorded for this clone. J is TRBJ1-2 and V is TRBV5-5; D ambiguous. The germline V gene encodes CDR1 SGHKS and CDR2 YYEKEE (reference sequence). This CDR3 has 14 amino acids. V was clipped by 4 bases and J by 2 bases, with 12 bases between them. CDR3 amino acids: CASSLHTGNYGYTF. Here the CDR3 DNA reads TGTGCCAGCAGCCTCCATACGGGGAACTATGGCTACACCTTC.

V usage is TRBV30 and J usage is TRBJ1-3; D gene uncertain. The CDR3 sequence is 17 residues long. Germline V gene sequence: CDR1 GTSNPN, CDR2 SVGIG (reference sequence). The V gene lost 3 bases and the J gene lost 4 bases, with 22 bases spanning the gap. This CDR3 is CAWSSALAGARGNTIYF. In DNA, the CDR3 is TGTGCCTGGAGCTCGGCGCTAGCGGGAGCGAGGGGAAACACCATATATTTT.

In its sample, this clone ranks as large (0.1 to 1%). The chain is built from TRBV2 and TRBJ2-2; D is uncertain. Looked up from germline, CDR1 is SNHLY and CDR2 is FYNNEI. V lost 2 bases to trimming and J lost 8 bases, with 6 bases between them. There are 12 residues in the CDR3. Here the CDR3 reads CASSELSGELFF. The CDR3 DNA reads as TGTGCCAGCAGTGAACTTTCTGGGGAGCTGTTTTTT. Based on the CDR3 plus reference TRBV2 and TRBJ2-2, the full variable domain is EPEVTQTPSHQVTQMGQEVILRCVPISNHLYFYWYRQILGQKVEFLVSFYNNEISEKSEIFDDQFSVERPDGSNFTLKIRSTKLEDSAMYFCASSELSGELFFGEGSRLTVL.

This clone was seen a handful of times. CDR3: CATAIGSPPYEQYF. CDR3 nucleotides: TGTGCCACCGCGATTGGGAGCCCACCCTACGAGCAGTACTTC. This sequence joins TRBV25-1 and TRBJ2-7, with D possibly TRBD2 on 5 matching bases. The germline gives CDR1 MGHDK, CDR2 SYGVNS. V shed 10 bases and J shed 2 bases, with 18 bases lying between them. The CDR3 totals 14 residues.

The chain combines TRBV6-5 with TRBJ2-1; 12 positions match TRBD1. Germline CDR1 reads MNHEY; CDR2 reads SVGAGI. The CDR3 runs 15 residues. J was trimmed by 10 bases and V by 0 bases; bases with no gene match: 4. In DNA form, the CDR3 reads TGTGCCAGCAGTTACTCGGGACAGGGGGCACGGGAGCAGTTCTTC. Translating it yields CASSYSGQGAREQFF.

V is TRBV6-5 and J is TRBJ2-1, with 7 bases identical to TRBD2. With 5 bases clipped from V and 1 base from J, the junction kept 5 bases outside the gene matches. Germline V gene lookup returns CDR1 MNHEY and CDR2 SVGAGI. The CDR3 covers 15 residues. The DNA of the CDR3 is TGTGCCAGCAGTATTGCGGGAGAATCCTACAATGAGCAGTTCTTC. It yields the protein CASSIAGESYNEQFF.

The chain uses TRBV11-2 and TRBJ1-3; D gene unclear. The CDR3 runs to 16 residues. The germline gives CDR1 SGHAT, CDR2 FQNNGV. V was shortened by 4 bases and J by 0 bases, with 13 bases between the two germline ends. The CDR3 region is CASSSEGTFSGNTIYF. Written as DNA, the CDR3 is TGTGCCAGCAGCTCAGAGGGTACTTTCTCTGGAAACACCATATATTTT.

This chain joins TRBV2 and TRBJ2-5; D is tentatively TRBD1 or TRBD2 (5 bases each). The CDR3 has 15 amino acids. Per the germline V gene, CDR1 is SNHLY and CDR2 is FYNNEI. Trimming took off 2 bases at V and 1 base at J, with 11 bases between the two ends. As DNA, the CDR3 is TGTGCCAGCAGTGAATTCGGGACCTCCCAAGAGACCCAGTACTTC. This gives the protein CASSEFGTSQETQYF.

The chain joins TRBV2 to TRBJ1-5; unclear D gene. The V and J ends lost 7 bases and 5 bases respectively, with 15 bases between them. CDR3 size: 14 residues. Germline lookup yields CDR1 SNHLY and CDR2 FYNNEI. The CDR3 sequence is CASNGWPVDQPQHF. The CDR3 DNA sequence: TGTGCCAGCAATGGGTGGCCGGTTGATCAGCCCCAGCATTTT.